This T cell receptor (beta chain) derives from a study of vaccination effects on CD4 cells after COVID-19 (dated by TCRdb to between 2021 and 2023). In terms of the full investigation: Each participant received two doses of an mRNA SARS-CoV-2 vaccine, either BNT162b2 or mRNA-1273. SARS-CoV-2 spike-specific CD4+ TCR repertoires were compared before and after mRNA vaccination in COVID-19 convalescent patients and in infection-naive vaccine recipients. Altogether, around eleven COVID-19 convalescent patients and several SARS-CoV-2-naive healthy vaccine recipients made up the full study. The Oncomine TCR Beta short-read assay on an Illumina iSeq 100 was used to sequence cultures from other donors in the study. What the research found in general, with its limitations: In healthy vaccine recipients, vaccine-induced clones were almost all SARS-CoV-2 mono-reactive, with only 1 of 255 cross-reactive with common cold coronaviruses. Both infection-induced and vaccine-induced clones contracted markedly at late post-vaccination timepoints, which is consistent with waning T cell responses. The study was limited by a small number of convalescent patients and lacked early post-infection timepoints.

A word on this clone: Its antigen remains unidentified. Base qualities are missing; no much larger clone stands one base away.

The ViraFEST assay stimulated PBMC with viral peptide pools and then used TCR sequencing to identify antigen-specific CD4+ T cell clonotypes by expansion. After approximately 11 days of culture, CD4+ T cells were isolated with the EasySep CD4+ T cell isolation kit. The absence of prior SARS-CoV-2 infection in healthy vaccine recipients was confirmed by negative nucleocapsid antibodies before and after vaccination. Each well held 1.5 million to 2.5 million PBMC cultured in IMDM containing roughly 4.9% human AB serum, around 10 IU/ml IL-2 and gentamicin, along with roughly 10 ug/ml peptides. On days 3 and 7, half of the culture medium was replaced with fresh IL-2-containing medium. Unless noted otherwise, every peptide stimulation condition was grown in triplicate wells. Using Ficoll-Paque Plus gradient centrifugation, PBMC were separated from whole blood and then either used fresh or cryopreserved at -140C. The overlapping peptide pools covered the spike proteins of SARS-CoV-2 and of the common cold coronaviruses HCoV-NL63, HCoV-OC43 and HCoV-229E. Genomic DNA was extracted from cultured CD4+ T cells with the QIAamp micro DNA kit.

Library preparation was by the immunoSEQ multiplex PCR assay. TCR beta CDR3 sequencing was performed on DNA from the cultured, isolated CD4+ T cells. For the original study's pipeline: Non-productive TCR sequences were removed and reads were trimmed to the CDR3 region, keeping CDR3s of at least 7 amino acids. The MANAFEST web app was used to identify antigen-specific clonotypes by comparing expansion in peptide wells with expansion in reference cultures. For clones to be considered positive, expansion at FDR<0.05 versus reference and all other wells, an odds ratio above 5, and a frequency above 0.1% in two replicate wells were required. A clonotype was defined as cross-reactive if the clonotype was significantly expanded both in SARS-CoV-2 spike wells and in at least one common cold coronavirus spike condition. Levenshtein distance calculated with the stringdist R package was used to assess CDR3 similarity, and unrooted trees were constructed with ape in R 3.6.1. TCRdb obtained this table from immuneACCESS and retained in-frame rearrangements with V and J assigned. These tables miss some clones; where compared with another copy, unresolved V genes account for less than half of the shortfall, and the remainder is unexplained. The V and J calls and the clone size are those of that table, but D and trimming were determined from the DNA. Recorded for this sample are under 80,000 clones; approximately 74% of them occurred a single time. Approximately 1.7% of the sample is in the top ten clones.

Including cysteine and phenylalanine, the CDR3 has 11 amino acids. Just the 33-base CDR3 DNA is kept, in frame starting at base 1. V is cut by 2 bases and J by 7 bases, and the space between the germline ends is 3 bases. The germline V gene provides CDR1 SGHTS and CDR2 YDEGEE. Source: CD4+ T cells from PBMCs cultured with HCoV-229E spike peptides, taken before COVID-19 vaccination. The cell subset or site label of this sample denotes: HCoV-229E spike overlapping peptide pool stimulation. The receptor chain draws on TRBV5-8 and TRBJ1-4, with no D gene named confidently. The TCR sequence derives from a human donor who received a COVID-19 vaccine. The bases are TGTGCCAGCAGCTTCGGTGAAAAACTGTTTTTT. Its protein product is CASSFGEKLFF.